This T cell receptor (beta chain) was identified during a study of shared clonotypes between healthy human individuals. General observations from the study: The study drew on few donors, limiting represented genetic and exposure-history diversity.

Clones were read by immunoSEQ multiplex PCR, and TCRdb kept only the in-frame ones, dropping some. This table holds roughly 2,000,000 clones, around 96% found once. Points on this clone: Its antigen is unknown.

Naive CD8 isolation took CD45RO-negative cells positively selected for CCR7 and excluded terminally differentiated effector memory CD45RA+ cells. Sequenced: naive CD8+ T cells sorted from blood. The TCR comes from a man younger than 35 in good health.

The CDR3 region is CASSLVVTEAFF. CDR3 coding DNA: TGTGCCAGCAGCTTAGTTGTCACTGAAGCTTTCTTT. V gene TRBV13 combines with J gene TRBJ1-1; D not resolved. V was cut by 1 base and J by 4 bases, with 4 bases left in between. The CDR3 totals 12 residues. The germline V gene has CDR1 PRHDT and CDR2 FYEKMQ (reference sequence).